This T cell receptor (beta chain) was recovered during a study of technical replicates of blood from a few donors. Clones were sequenced by immunoSEQ multiplex PCR, and TCRdb holds only the in-frame ones, with some missing. The profile shows about 81,000 clones, 70% to 90% of them singletons. The CDR3 consists of 15 residues. CDR1 SGHDT and CDR2 YYEEEE come from the germline V gene. V was pared by 4 bases and J by 9 bases, with 9 bases of the junction left unmatched. The receptor comes from a human donor in good health. Some clones in this sample may be carry-over from other donors' samples. The chain is built from TRBV5-6 and TRBJ2-5, with 13 bases lining up with TRBD2. The sample taken for sequencing was PBMCs. The chain's CDR3 is CASSLGLAGREAQYF. The CDR3 nucleotides are TGTGCCAGCAGCCTGGGACTAGCGGGGCGTGAGGCCCAGTACTTC. The full variable domain, in which reference TRBV5-6 and TRBJ2-5 provide the parts outside the CDR3, is DAGVTQSPTHLIKTRGQQVTLRCSPKSGHDTVSWYQQALGQGPQFIFQYYEEEERQRGNFPDRFSGHQFPNYSSELNVNALLLGDSALYLCASSLGLAGREAQYFGPGTRLLVL.